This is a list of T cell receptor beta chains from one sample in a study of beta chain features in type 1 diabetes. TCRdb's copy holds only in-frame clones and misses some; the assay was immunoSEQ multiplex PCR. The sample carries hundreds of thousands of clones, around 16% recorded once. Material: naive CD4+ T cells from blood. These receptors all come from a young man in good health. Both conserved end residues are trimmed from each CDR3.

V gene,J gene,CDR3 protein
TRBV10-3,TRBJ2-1,AIRVGQNYNEQF
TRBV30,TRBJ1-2,AWSATGPYGYT
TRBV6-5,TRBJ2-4,ASSYWDRGKNIQY
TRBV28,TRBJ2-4,ASSFQRLEAKNIQY
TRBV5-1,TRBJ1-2,ASSSGLLHGYT
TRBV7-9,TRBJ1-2,ASRIGAANYGYT
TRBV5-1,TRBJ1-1,ASSSRQGAGGEAF
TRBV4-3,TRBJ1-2,ASSNRDRGFYGYT
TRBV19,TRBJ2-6,ASTDRPGGANVLT
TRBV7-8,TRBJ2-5,ASSLHRQRNQETQY
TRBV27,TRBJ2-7,ASRDRPTYEQY
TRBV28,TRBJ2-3,ASSTPRERTQY
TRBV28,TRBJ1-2,ASSSNRGGYT
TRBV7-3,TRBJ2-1,ASSFEGGNEQF
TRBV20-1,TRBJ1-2,SPGGGYT
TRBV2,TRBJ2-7,ASRGQPYEQY
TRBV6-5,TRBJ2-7,ASKGQGANSGQY
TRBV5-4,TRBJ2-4,ASSLGPPGQMY
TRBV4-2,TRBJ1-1,ASSQRIGETAF
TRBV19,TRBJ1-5,ASATYSNQPQH
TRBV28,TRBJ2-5,ASRPPSAEGETQY
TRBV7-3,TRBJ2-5,ASSSTSSETQY